This entry features one T cell receptor (beta chain) sequence. What it binds is not known. The data originate from a study of T cell responses to AZD1222 COVID-19 vaccine. Regarding the study as a whole: Among the donors, most were white British and more were female, and clonal diversity was possibly underestimated.

Per germline, CDR1 MDHEN and CDR2 SYDVKM. The V gene lost 3 bases and the J gene lost 6 bases, with 7 bases spanning the gap. The CDR3 covers 12 residues. The method was immunoSEQ multiplex PCR; TCRdb's version includes in-frame clones alone and lacks a portion of them. This sample has approximately 100,000 clones; 70% to 90% occur once, and the top ten carry roughly 2.5%. Sequenced material: peripheral blood, taken 28 days after the second AZD1222 dose. The chain carries TRBV28 and TRBJ2-3; D gene ambiguous. The TCR comes from an adult who received the AZD1222 COVID-19 vaccine. The CDR3 reads CASSLAGDTQYF. Written as DNA, the CDR3 is TGTGCCAGCAGTTTGGCCGGCGATACGCAGTATTTT.